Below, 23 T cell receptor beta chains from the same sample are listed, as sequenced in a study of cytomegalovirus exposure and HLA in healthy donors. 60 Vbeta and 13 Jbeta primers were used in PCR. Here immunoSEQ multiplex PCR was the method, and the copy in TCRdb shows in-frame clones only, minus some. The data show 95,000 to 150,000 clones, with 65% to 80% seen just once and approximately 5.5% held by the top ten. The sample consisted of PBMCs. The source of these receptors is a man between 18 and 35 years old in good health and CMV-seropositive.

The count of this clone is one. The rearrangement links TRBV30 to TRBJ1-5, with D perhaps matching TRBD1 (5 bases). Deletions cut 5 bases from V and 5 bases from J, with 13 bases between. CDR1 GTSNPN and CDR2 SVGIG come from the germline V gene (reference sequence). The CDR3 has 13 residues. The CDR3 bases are TGTGCCTGGGGACGGGGGGGATATCAGCCCCAGCATTTT. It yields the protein CAWGRGGYQPQHF.

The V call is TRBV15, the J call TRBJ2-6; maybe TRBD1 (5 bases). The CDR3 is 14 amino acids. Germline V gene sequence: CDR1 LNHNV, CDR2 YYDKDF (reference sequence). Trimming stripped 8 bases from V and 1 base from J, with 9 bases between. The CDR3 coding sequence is TGTGCCACCGGATGGACATCTGGGGCCAACGTCCTGACTTTC. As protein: CATGWTSGANVLTF.

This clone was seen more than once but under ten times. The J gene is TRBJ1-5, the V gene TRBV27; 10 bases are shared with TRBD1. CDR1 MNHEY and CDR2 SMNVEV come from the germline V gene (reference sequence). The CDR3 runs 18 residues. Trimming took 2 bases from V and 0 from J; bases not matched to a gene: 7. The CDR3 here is CASSLRGTGATSNQPQHF. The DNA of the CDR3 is TGTGCCAGCAGTTTACGCGGGACAGGGGCGACTAGCAATCAGCCCCAGCATTTT.

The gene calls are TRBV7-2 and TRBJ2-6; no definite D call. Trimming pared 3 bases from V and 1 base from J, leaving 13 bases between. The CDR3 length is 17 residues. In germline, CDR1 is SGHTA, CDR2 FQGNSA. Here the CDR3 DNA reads TGTGCCAGCAGCTTTACATACATGGTGTCTGGGGCCAACGTCCTGACTTTC. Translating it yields CASSFTYMVSGANVLTF. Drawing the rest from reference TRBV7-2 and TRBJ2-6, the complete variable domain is GAGVSQSPSNKVTEKGKDVELRCDPISGHTALYWYRQSLGQGLEFLIYFQGNSAPDKSGLPSDRFSAERTGGSVSTLTIQRTQQEDSAVYLCASSFTYMVSGANVLTFGAGSRLTVL.

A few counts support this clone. The CDR3 coding sequence is TGCAGCGTTGAGAGGGAGCTGAACACTGAAGCTTTCTTT. This encodes CSVERELNTEAFF. The chain links TRBV29-1 to TRBJ1-1; D is ambiguous. Germline V gene lookup returns CDR1 SQVTM and CDR2 ANQGSEA. V was shortened by 3 bases and J by 0 bases, with 8 bases between the two germline ends. This CDR3 contains 13 residues.

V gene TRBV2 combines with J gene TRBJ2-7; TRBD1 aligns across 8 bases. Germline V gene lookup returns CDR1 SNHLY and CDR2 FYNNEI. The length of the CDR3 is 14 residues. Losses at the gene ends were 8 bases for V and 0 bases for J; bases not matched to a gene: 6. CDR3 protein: CASPGTGSSYEQYF. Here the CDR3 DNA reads TGTGCCAGCCCCGGGACAGGATCCTCCTACGAGCAGTACTTC.

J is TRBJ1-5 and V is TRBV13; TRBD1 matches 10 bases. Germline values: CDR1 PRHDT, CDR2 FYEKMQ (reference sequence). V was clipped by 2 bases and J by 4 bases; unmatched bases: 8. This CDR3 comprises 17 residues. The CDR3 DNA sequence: TGTGCCAGCAGCTTAAGGGATGGACAGGGGGTAAATCAGCCCCAGCATTTT. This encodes CASSLRDGQGVNQPQHF.

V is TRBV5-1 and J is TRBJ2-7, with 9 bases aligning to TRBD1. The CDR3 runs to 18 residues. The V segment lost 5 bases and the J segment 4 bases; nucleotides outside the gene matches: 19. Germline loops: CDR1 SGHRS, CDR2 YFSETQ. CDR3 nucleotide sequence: TGCGCCAGCAGTGACCCTTTATCTCGGACAGGGGACAGGTACGAGCAGTACTTC. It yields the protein CASSDPLSRTGDRYEQYF.

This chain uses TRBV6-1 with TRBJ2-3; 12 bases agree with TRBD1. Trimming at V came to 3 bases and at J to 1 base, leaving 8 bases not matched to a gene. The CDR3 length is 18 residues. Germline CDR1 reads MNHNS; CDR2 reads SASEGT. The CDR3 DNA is TGTGCCAGCAGTGATATCAGGGACAGGGGGCTTGGCACAGATACGCAGTATTTT. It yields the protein CASSDIRDRGLGTDTQYF.

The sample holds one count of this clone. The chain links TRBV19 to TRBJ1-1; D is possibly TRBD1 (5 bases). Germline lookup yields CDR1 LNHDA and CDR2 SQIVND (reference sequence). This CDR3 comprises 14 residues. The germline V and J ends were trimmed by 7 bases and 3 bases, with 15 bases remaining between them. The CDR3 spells CASKKGGGDTEAFF. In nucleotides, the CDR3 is TGTGCCAGTAAAAAGGGTGGAGGGGACACTGAAGCTTTCTTT.

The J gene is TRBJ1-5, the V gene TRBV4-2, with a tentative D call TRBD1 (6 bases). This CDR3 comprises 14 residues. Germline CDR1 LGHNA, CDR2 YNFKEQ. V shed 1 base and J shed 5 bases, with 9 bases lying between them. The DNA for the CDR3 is TGTGCCAGCAGCCAAGGCCCAGGGGATCAGCCCCAGCATTTT. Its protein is CASSQGPGDQPQHF.

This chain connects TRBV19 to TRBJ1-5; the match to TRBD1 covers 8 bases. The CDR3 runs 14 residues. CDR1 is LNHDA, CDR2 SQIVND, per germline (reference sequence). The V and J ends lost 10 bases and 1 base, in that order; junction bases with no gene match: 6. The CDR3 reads CATKTGDSNQPQHF. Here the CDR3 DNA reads TGTGCCACCAAGACAGGGGACAGCAATCAGCCCCAGCATTTT.

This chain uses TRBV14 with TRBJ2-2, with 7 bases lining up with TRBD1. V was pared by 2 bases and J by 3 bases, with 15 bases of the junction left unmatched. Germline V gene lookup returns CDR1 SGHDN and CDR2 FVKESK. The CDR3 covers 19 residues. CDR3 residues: CASSQSMVIRDRHTGELFF. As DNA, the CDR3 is TGTGCCAGCAGCCAATCCATGGTAATACGGGACAGACACACCGGGGAGCTGTTTTTT.

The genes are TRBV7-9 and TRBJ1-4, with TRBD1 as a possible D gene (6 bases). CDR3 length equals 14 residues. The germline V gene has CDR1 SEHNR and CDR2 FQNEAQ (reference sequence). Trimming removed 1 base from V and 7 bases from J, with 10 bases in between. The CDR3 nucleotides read TGTGCCAGCAGCTTAGACAGGGATAGTGAAAAACTGTTTTTT. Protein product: CASSLDRDSEKLFF.

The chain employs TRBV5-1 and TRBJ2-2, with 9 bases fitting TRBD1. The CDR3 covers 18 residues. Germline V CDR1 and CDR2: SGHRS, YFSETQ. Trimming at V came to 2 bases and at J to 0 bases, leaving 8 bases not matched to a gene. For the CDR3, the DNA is TGCGCCAGCAGCTTTGCGTTTACAGGGGGCTCGAACACCGGGGAGCTGTTTTTT. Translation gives CASSFAFTGGSNTGELFF.

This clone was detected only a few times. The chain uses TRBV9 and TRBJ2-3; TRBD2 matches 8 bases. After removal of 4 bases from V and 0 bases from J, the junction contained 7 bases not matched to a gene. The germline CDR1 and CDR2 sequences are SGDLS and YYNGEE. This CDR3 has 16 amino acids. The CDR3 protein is CASSPLAGSSTDTQYF. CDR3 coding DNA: TGTGCCAGCAGCCCTTTAGCGGGGTCTAGCACAGATACGCAGTATTTT.

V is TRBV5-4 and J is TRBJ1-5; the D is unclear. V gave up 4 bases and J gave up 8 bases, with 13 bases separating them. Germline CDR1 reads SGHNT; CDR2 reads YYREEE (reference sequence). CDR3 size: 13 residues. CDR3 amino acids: CASSRTTGEPQHF. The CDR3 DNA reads TGTGCCAGCAGCCGGACTACTGGGGAGCCCCAGCATTTT.

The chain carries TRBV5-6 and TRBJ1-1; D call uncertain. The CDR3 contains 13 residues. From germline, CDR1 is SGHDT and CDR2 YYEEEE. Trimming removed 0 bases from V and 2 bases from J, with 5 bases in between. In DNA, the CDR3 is TGTGCCAGCAGCTTGGGGGCTAACACTGAAGCTTTCTTT. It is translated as CASSLGANTEAFF.

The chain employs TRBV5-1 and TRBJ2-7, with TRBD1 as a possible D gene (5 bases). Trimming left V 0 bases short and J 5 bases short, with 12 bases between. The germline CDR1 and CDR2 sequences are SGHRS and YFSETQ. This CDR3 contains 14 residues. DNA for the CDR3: TGCGCCAGCAGCTTGGAAGCAGGGTGGGACGAGCAGTACTTC. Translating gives CASSLEAGWDEQYF.

CDR3 loop: CASSIGLAGDSYGTQYF. In DNA, the CDR3 is TGTGCCAGTAGTATCGGACTAGCGGGAGACTCCTACGGGACCCAGTACTTC. V and J are TRBV19 and TRBJ2-5; TRBD2 matches 13 bases. J was trimmed by 7 bases and V by 3 bases; bases with no gene match: 11. The germline CDR1 and CDR2 sequences are LNHDA and SQIVND (reference sequence). This CDR3 has 17 amino acids.

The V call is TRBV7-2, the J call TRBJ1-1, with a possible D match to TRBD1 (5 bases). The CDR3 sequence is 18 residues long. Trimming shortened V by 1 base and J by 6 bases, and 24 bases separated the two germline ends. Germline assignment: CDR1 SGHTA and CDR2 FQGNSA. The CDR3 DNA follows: TGTGCCAGCAGCTTAGTAATGTATCCTCTTCAACAGGACGCTGAAGCTTTCTTT. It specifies CASSLVMYPLQQDAEAFF.

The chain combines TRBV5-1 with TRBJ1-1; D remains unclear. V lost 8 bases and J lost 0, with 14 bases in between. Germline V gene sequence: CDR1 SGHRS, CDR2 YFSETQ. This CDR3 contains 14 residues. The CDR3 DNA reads TGCGCCAGTGAGGGTGGCGGGTTGAACACTGAAGCTTTCTTT. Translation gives CASEGGGLNTEAFF.

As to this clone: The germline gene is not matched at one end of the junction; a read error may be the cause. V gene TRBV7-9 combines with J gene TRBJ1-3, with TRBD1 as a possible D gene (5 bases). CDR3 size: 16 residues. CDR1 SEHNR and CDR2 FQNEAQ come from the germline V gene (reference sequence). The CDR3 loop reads CSSSLQAGPSGNTIYF. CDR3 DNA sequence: TGTTCCAGCAGCTTACAGGCGGGACCCTCTGGAAACACCATATATTTT.